The clone carrying this TCR beta chain was seen only a few times. The antigen is unknown. The data are from a study of T cell repertoires in aging, cancer and after chemotherapy. The study's findings and limits: Untreated cancer patients had significantly lower blood TCR diversity than age-matched healthy donors. Healthy donors lost TCR diversity with age mainly through richness, cancer patients through richness and evenness.

The CDR3 totals 15 residues. The trim removed 3 bases at V and 8 bases at J, leaving 8 bases unmatched. CDR1 SGHNT and CDR2 YENEEA come from the germline V gene. TCR beta rearrangements were amplified from peripheral blood genomic DNA. Multiplex touch-down PCR with TRB-A/B primers amplified rearranged V-D-J TRB sequences. From the multiplex PCR reads, TCRdb called clonotypes with MiXCR, one entry per CDR3 protein. The sample lists approximately 2,100 distinct CDR3 sequences, about 29% seen once, with about 9.5% in the top ten. The specimen was blood. The V and J genes are TRBV11-3 and TRBJ2-1; TRBD2 agrees at 9 bases. This receptor was identified in a human donor with a solid tumor. The DNA of the CDR3 is TGTGCCAGCAGCTTGCGGGGGGGCCGGCACGATGAGCAGTTCTTC. Protein: CASSLRGGRHDEQFF.